This TCR beta chain originates from a study of blood T cell repertoires in COVID-19. Study overall: The United States, Italy and Spain were the sources of the acute and convalescent COVID-19 samples. In each case, the material was cDNA or gDNA derived from T cells, B-cell-depleted T cells, or PBMCs.

The authors' processing: Estimation of nucleated cell counts was performed using reference gene primer amplification. Using immunoSEQ multiplex PCR, the repertoire was profiled, and TCRdb retains in-frame clones only, with some absent. V and J calls and clone size are given by that table; D and trimming were obtained from the DNA. Of roughly 250,000 clones in the sample, around nine tenths were seen once. Germline V gene data show CDR1 as ENHRY and CDR2 as SYGVKD. CDR3 length: 16 amino acids. J gave up 5 bases and V 4 bases, and 9 bases lay outside the gene matches. This receptor was obtained from a man aged 35 to 55 who had recovered from COVID-19. The chain joins TRBV10-3 to TRBJ2-5; 11 bases agree with TRBD2. The sample taken for sequencing was peripheral blood. This chain's CDR3 is CAISGLAGKGGETQYF. DNA for the CDR3: TGTGCCATCAGTGGACTAGCGGGAAAGGGAGGGGAGACCCAGTACTTC.